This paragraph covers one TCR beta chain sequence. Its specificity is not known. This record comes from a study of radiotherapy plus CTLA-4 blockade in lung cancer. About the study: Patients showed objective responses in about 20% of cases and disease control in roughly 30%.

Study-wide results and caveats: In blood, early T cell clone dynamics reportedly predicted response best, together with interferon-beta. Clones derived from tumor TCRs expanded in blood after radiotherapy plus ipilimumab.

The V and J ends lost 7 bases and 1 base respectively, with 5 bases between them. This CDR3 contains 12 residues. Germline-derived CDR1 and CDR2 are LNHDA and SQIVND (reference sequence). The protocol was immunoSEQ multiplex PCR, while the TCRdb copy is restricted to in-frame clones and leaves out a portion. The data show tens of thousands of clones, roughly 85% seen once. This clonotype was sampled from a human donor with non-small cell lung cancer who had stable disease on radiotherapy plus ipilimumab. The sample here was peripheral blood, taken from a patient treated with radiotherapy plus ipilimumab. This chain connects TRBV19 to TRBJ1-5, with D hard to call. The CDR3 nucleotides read TGTGCCAGTACCGGAAGCAATCAGCCCCAGCATTTT. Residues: CASTGSNQPQHF.